A single sample is the source of the 22 T cell receptor beta chains below, sequenced in a study of blood T cell repertoires in COVID-19. The assay was immunoSEQ multiplex PCR, and TCRdb's table has in-frame clones only and misses some. Found here are 230,000 or so clones, 80% to 85% of them singletons; the top ten hold about 3.4%. The specimen was PBMCs or T cells enriched from blood (not recorded which). These TCRs come from a man aged 45-60 years who had recovered from COVID-19.

The chain employs TRBV5-1 and TRBJ2-2; D may be TRBD1 (6 bases). The CDR3 sequence is 15 residues long. Germline V gene sequence: CDR1 SGHRS, CDR2 YFSETQ. Trimming shortened V by 4 bases and J by 5 bases, and 15 bases separated the two germline ends. The chain's CDR3 is CASSPGHGETGELFF. Here the CDR3 DNA reads TGCGCCAGCAGCCCGGGACACGGAGAGACCGGGGAGCTGTTTTTT.

The J gene is TRBJ2-2, the V gene TRBV5-1; 10 nucleotides align to TRBD1. Losses at the gene ends were 1 base for V and 6 bases for J; bases not matched to a gene: 6. Germline V gives CDR1 SGHRS, CDR2 YFSETQ. The CDR3 has 16 amino acids. Written as DNA, the CDR3 is TGCGCCAGCAGCTTGCAGGGACAGGGGATGGCCGGGGAGCTGTTTTTT. This translates into CASSLQGQGMAGELFF.

This clone was seen only once. V and J are TRBV19 and TRBJ1-1, with 9 bases fitting TRBD1. V was clipped by 8 bases and J by 4 bases; unmatched bases: 5. Germline V gene sequence: CDR1 LNHDA, CDR2 SQIVND (reference sequence). CDR3 size: 13 residues. CDR3 bases: TGTGCCAGTTTCCGGGACAGGGCCACTGAAGCTTTCTTT. It is translated as CASFRDRATEAFF.

This clone was recorded a few times. The V call is TRBV14, the J call TRBJ2-1; D possibly corresponds to TRBD2 (6 bases). Trimming removed 4 bases at V and 8 bases at J, with 18 bases between. CDR1 SGHDN and CDR2 FVKESK come from the germline V gene. The CDR3 runs 15 residues. Written as DNA, the CDR3 is TGTGCCAGCAGCCTCGGACTATGGGATGGCGATGAGCAGTTCTTC. Translation gives CASSLGLWDGDEQFF.

The rearrangement links TRBV5-1 to TRBJ2-7; 14 nucleotides agree with TRBD2. The junction had 2 bases not matched to a gene; V was cut back by 3 bases and J by 3 bases. CDR1 is SGHRS and CDR2 is YFSETQ in the germline V gene. CDR3 length: 15 amino acids. The CDR3, as DNA: TGCGCCAGCAGCTCCGGGACTAGCGGGGGCTACGAGCAGTACTTC. Translated: CASSSGTSGGYEQYF. The full variable domain, completed using reference TRBV5-1 and TRBJ2-7, is KAGVTQTPRYLIKTRGQQVTLSCSPISGHRSVSWYQQTPGQGLQFLFEYFSETQRNKGNFPGRFSGRQFSNSRSEMNVSTLELGDSALYLCASSSGTSGGYEQYFGPGTRLTVT.

This rearrangement joins TRBV28 to TRBJ1-2; TRBD1 might be the D (6 bases). The CDR3 runs 13 residues. Trimming left V 2 bases short and J 7 bases short, with 11 bases between. In germline, CDR1 is MDHEN, CDR2 SYDVKM. The CDR3 DNA reads as TGTGCCAGCAGTTTAGCGGGGGCGGTTGGCTACACCTTC. Translated: CASSLAGAVGYTF.

The CDR3 sequence is CASSQDKGGRASTQYF. In DNA, the CDR3 is TGTGCCAGCAGCCAAGATAAAGGCGGGAGGGCTAGTACGCAGTATTTT. The genes are TRBV4-2 and TRBJ2-3, with 9 positions matching TRBD2. V dropped 0 bases and J dropped 8; count of bases not matched to a gene: 9. CDR1 and CDR2 (germline): LGHNA, YNFKEQ. The CDR3 runs 16 residues.

V is TRBV6-5 and J is TRBJ2-1; weak D call: TRBD2 (5 bases). Germline loops: CDR1 MNHEY, CDR2 SVGAGI. This CDR3 has 13 amino acids. The V end was cut by 8 bases, the J end by 9 bases, with 17 bases between. CDR3 region: CASSPQAGVEQFF. In DNA form, the CDR3 reads TGTGCCAGCTCGCCCCAGGCCGGGGTTGAGCAGTTCTTC.

CDR3 sequence reads: CASSYPTGNTIYF. The CDR3 DNA is TGTGCCAGCAGTTACCCAACGGGGAACACCATATATTTT. This rearrangement joins TRBV6-2 or TRBV6-3 to TRBJ1-3; D gene uncertain. Trimming took off 2 bases at V and 7 bases at J, with 9 bases between the two ends. The CDR3 contains 13 residues. Germline lookup yields CDR1 MNHEY and CDR2 SVGEGT.

This chain joins TRBV4-1 and TRBJ2-7; 10 bases fit TRBD1. J lost 6 bases, V lost 2 bases, and 7 bases had no gene match. Germline V gene data show CDR1 as MGHRA and CDR2 as YSYEKL. The CDR3 loop spans 15 amino acids. CDR3 coding DNA: TGCGCCAGCAGCCAACCGGGACAGGGGACCTCCGAGCAGTACTTC. Translation gives CASSQPGQGTSEQYF.

The rearrangement uses TRBV5-1 and TRBJ2-7, with 8 positions matching TRBD1. The V gene's germline CDR1 is SGHRS and CDR2 YFSETQ. CDR3 length equals 15 residues. V gave up 4 bases and J gave up 3 bases; unmatched junction bases: 9. CDR3 sequence reads: CASSTGQGGVYEQYF. For the CDR3, the DNA is TGCGCCAGCAGCACAGGACAGGGTGGAGTCTACGAGCAGTACTTC.

V gene TRBV6-6 combines with J gene TRBJ2-7; D not certain. The CDR3 sequence is 13 residues long. The V gene lost 0 bases and the J gene lost 3 bases, with 6 bases spanning the gap. Germline CDR1 MNHNY, CDR2 SVGAGI (reference sequence). The CDR3 reads CASSYSPSYEQYF. The CDR3 DNA reads TGTGCCAGCAGTTACTCTCCCAGCTACGAGCAGTACTTC.

This clone was counted between two and nine times. The CDR3: CASSSGGAGRNEQFF. CDR3 nucleotides: TGTGCCAGCAGCTCCGGGGGAGCGGGACGGAATGAGCAGTTCTTC. V usage is TRBV7-2 and J usage is TRBJ2-1; 7 nucleotides agree with TRBD2. This CDR3 contains 15 residues. Trimming removed 4 bases from V and 7 bases from J; junction bases left unmatched: 10. Germline loops: CDR1 SGHTA, CDR2 FQGNSA.

The gene calls are TRBV6-5 and TRBJ1-1; TRBD1 might be the D (6 bases). V lost 6 bases and J lost 3, with 11 bases in between. Germline CDR1 MNHEY, CDR2 SVGAGI. CDR3 length: 13 amino acids. CDR3 coding DNA: TGTGCCAGCAGAATACAGGGAGACACTGAAGCTTTCTTT. Its protein product is CASRIQGDTEAFF.

The chain employs TRBV9 and TRBJ1-1, with a possible D match to TRBD1 (6 bases). CDR1 SGDLS and CDR2 YYNGEE come from the germline V gene. The CDR3 is made up of 14 amino acids. V lost 3 bases and J 5 bases, leaving 14 bases between the germline ends. CDR3 protein: CASSGTGTLTEAFF. CDR3 in DNA: TGTGCCAGCAGCGGAACCGGGACATTGACTGAAGCTTTCTTT.

This rearrangement joins TRBV9 to TRBJ2-1; TRBD2 matches 8 bases. Germline V lookup: CDR1 SGDLS, CDR2 YYNGEE. V trimming: 1 base; J trimming: 3 bases; junction bases outside the gene matches: 3. The CDR3 length is 15 residues. This chain's CDR3 is CASSVRSGGYNEQFF. DNA for the CDR3: TGTGCCAGCAGCGTAAGGAGCGGGGGCTACAATGAGCAGTTCTTC.

CDR3 sequence (DNA): TGTGCCAGCTCACCACCACTTTCTAACTATGGCTACACCTTC. This gives the protein CASSPPLSNYGYTF. The rearrangement uses TRBV18 and TRBJ1-2; D remains unclear. Trimming left V 0 bases short and J 0 bases short, with 5 bases between. Per germline, CDR1 KGHSH and CDR2 LQKENI. CDR3 length: 14 residues.

The rearrangement joins TRBV11-2 to TRBJ2-7; D remains unclear. This CDR3 contains 12 residues. The V end lost 1 base, the J end lost 5 bases, and 6 bases lay between the germline ends. CDR1 and CDR2 from the germline V gene are SGHAT and FQNNGV. The CDR3 here is CASSLAGHEQYF. In DNA, the CDR3 is TGTGCCAGCAGCTTAGCTGGGCACGAGCAGTACTTC. The variable domain in full, completed from reference TRBV11-2 and TRBJ2-7, reads EAGVAQSPRYKIIEKRQSVAFWCNPISGHATLYWYQQILGQGPKLLIQFQNNGVVDDSQLPKDRFSAERLKGVDSTLKIQPAKLEDSAVYLCASSLAGHEQYFGPGTRLTVT.

The gene calls are TRBV3-1 (or the pseudogene TRBV3-2) and TRBJ1-1; D may be TRBD1 (6 bases). Trimming pared 1 base from V and 4 bases from J, leaving 10 bases between. The germline CDR1 and CDR2 sequences are LGHDT and YNNKEL (reference sequence). This CDR3 contains 14 residues. The CDR3 reads CASSQGTGLTEAFF. The DNA for the CDR3 is TGTGCCAGCAGCCAAGGAACAGGGCTCACTGAAGCTTTCTTT.

The genes are TRBV7-9 and TRBJ1-5; D is perhaps TRBD1 (6 bases). Germline lookup yields CDR1 SEHNR and CDR2 FQNEAQ (reference sequence). V was trimmed by 5 bases and J by 0 bases, leaving 17 bases between them. This CDR3 region has 17 residues. The CDR3 DNA follows: TGTGCCAGCAGCCCCCCGGGACAAGACTATAGCAATCAGCCCCAGCATTTT. Its translation: CASSPPGQDYSNQPQHF.

This clone has more than one count but fewer than ten. The chain combines TRBV19 with TRBJ1-5; TRBD1 matches 8 bases. Looked up from germline, CDR1 is LNHDA and CDR2 is SQIVND (reference sequence). Trimming removed 5 bases from V and 2 bases from J; junction bases left unmatched: 5. The CDR3 contains 15 residues. For the CDR3, the DNA is TGTGCCAGTAGTCCCTCGGACAGGGGCAATCAGCCCCAGCATTTT. Its translation is CASSPSDRGNQPQHF.

The V and J genes are TRBV3-1 (or the pseudogene TRBV3-2) and TRBJ1-5, with 9 bases that match TRBD1. Germline V lookup: CDR1 LGHDT, CDR2 YNNKEL (reference sequence). V shed 0 bases and J 5 bases; nucleotides not matched to a gene: 17. This CDR3 has 20 residues. The CDR3 DNA is TGTGCCAGCAGCCAAGATTTGGATCGGGACAGGGAGGGTCGGGATCAGCCCCAGCATTTT. Protein: CASSQDLDRDREGRDQPQHF.